The source of this TCR beta chain is a study of Graves' ophthalmopathy and Graves' hyperthyroidism. For the study at large: Before any treatment, peripheral blood was taken at the initial diagnosis.

Patients were diagnosed from clinical symptoms, serum thyroxine, TRAb, thyroid ultrasound and orbital computed tomography. Regarding the study as a whole: Sensitivity of 87.88% and specificity of less than 82% were achieved when a 13-signature model separated ophthalmopathy from stable hyperthyroidism.

Trimming removed 4 bases at V and 4 bases at J, with 16 bases between. Per germline, CDR1 MNHEY and CDR2 SMNVEV (reference sequence). The CDR3 is 15 amino acids. Researchers took RNA transcripts and amplified TCR beta CDR3 regions from them. The authors performed first-round RT-PCR with HTBI primers and then a second-round multiplex PCR. TCRdb independently ran MiXCR on the multiplex PCR reads; one entry per CDR3 protein. The data contain 200,000 to 250,000 distinct CDR3 sequences, about 22% of them singletons. On this clonotype: Antigen: not known.

This sequence was found in a woman aged 45-65 years with Graves' ophthalmopathy. This rearrangement joins TRBV27 to TRBJ1-2; D might be TRBD1 (5 bases). The sample comprised peripheral blood. This CDR3 is CASSYSGRVIYGYTF. The CDR3 coding sequence is TGTGCCAGCAGTTACAGTGGCAGGGTAATCTATGGCTACACCTTC.